This passage covers 22 T cell receptor beta chains from one sample sequenced in a study of T cell repertoires in cytomegalovirus infection. In TCRdb, the reads were re-called with MiXCR into one record per CDR3 protein. Of about 570,000 distinct CDR3 sequences listed, approximately 40% are singletons. These receptors have no known antigen. Sequences were derived from cultured PBMCs, sampled from culture after CMV antigen stimulation. The receptors were gathered from a human donor in good health (CMV status not recorded). Some clones in this sample may be carry-over from other donors' samples.

Concerning this clonotype: One junction end disagrees with the germline gene, perhaps due to a read error. The chain carries TRBV7-1 and TRBJ2-1, with TRBD1 identical over 7 bases. TRBV7-1 is known as an ORF, though its function is uncertain. This CDR3 has 15 residues. The DNA of the CDR3 is TGTCCCAGCAGCGCAGGGACAGTGGAAGGGGATGAGCAGTTCTTC. Translated: CPSSAGTVEGDEQFF.

V gene TRBV4-1 combines with J gene TRBJ2-4; the D gene is possibly TRBD2 (6 bases). V lost 4 bases and J 5 bases, leaving 15 bases between the germline ends. Per the germline V gene, CDR1 is MGHRA and CDR2 is YSYEKL. The CDR3 runs to 15 residues. The CDR3 region is CASSLYRTGENIQYF. Written as DNA, the CDR3 is TGCGCCAGCAGCCTCTACAGGACGGGGGAAAACATTCAGTACTTC.

This clonotype has at least ten counts. The V gene is TRBV4-1, the J gene TRBJ2-1; weak D call: TRBD2 (7 bases). Trimming stripped 0 bases from V and 6 bases from J, with 18 bases between. The CDR3 runs 17 residues. Germline loops: CDR1 MGHRA, CDR2 YSYEKL. The CDR3 is CASSQDPRGASSNEQFF. In DNA, the CDR3 is TGCGCCAGCAGCCAAGATCCCCGGGGGGCATCAAGCAATGAGCAGTTCTTC.

Only one count was recorded for this clonotype. The rearrangement joins TRBV20-1 to TRBJ1-4; TRBD1 might be the D (5 bases). Germline loops: CDR1 DFQATT, CDR2 SNEGSKA (reference sequence). The CDR3 is made up of 16 amino acids. Trimming removed 5 bases at V and 0 bases at J, with 16 bases between. CDR3 sequence: CSAPALGGATNEKLFF. CDR3 coding DNA: TGCAGTGCTCCCGCCCTGGGGGGAGCAACTAATGAAAAACTGTTTTTT.

This chain links TRBV6-2 or TRBV6-3 with TRBJ2-1; 9 bases agree with TRBD2. The germline V gene has CDR1 MNHEY and CDR2 SVGEGT. The trim removed 0 bases at V and 6 bases at J, leaving 15 bases unmatched. The CDR3 runs to 19 residues. The CDR3 DNA reads TGTGCCAGCAGTTACTCGACGAGACGCCGCGGGGGGGCCGGCAATGAGCAGTTCTTC. This sequence encodes CASSYSTRRRGGAGNEQFF.

In its sample, this clonotype was seen a few times. This CDR3 is CASSPNARAIRLEDTQYF. The CDR3 DNA is TGTGCCAGTAGCCCTAATGCCCGGGCTATCAGACTCGAGGATACGCAGTATTTT. V is TRBV19 and J is TRBJ2-3, with D unresolved. The CDR3 loop spans 18 amino acids. CDR1 and CDR2 (germline): LNHDA, SQIVND (reference sequence). V was clipped by 6 bases and J by 6 bases, with 28 bases between them. Together with reference TRBV19 and TRBJ2-3, the CDR3 gives the full variable domain: DGGITQSPKYLFRKEGQNVTLSCEQNLNHDAMYWYRQDPGQGLRLIYYSQIVNDFQKGDIAEGYSVSREKKESFPLTVTSAQKNPTAFYLCASSPNARAIRLEDTQYFGPGTRLTVL.

This clonotype occurred once. The rearrangement joins TRBV10-3 to TRBJ1-6; TRBD1 might be the D (6 bases). From germline, CDR1 is ENHRY and CDR2 SYGVKD. Trimming removed 8 bases from V and 8 bases from J, with 16 bases in between. CDR3 length equals 14 residues. The CDR3 DNA reads TGTGCCATCCGAGGAGGCAGGGGAGATTCACCCCTCCACTTT. Translation: CAIRGGRGDSPLHF.

The V gene is TRBV5-1, the J gene TRBJ2-2, with D possibly TRBD2 on 7 matching bases. The CDR3 contains 17 residues. Per germline, CDR1 SGHRS and CDR2 YFSETQ. V gave up 4 bases and J gave up 0 bases, with 16 bases separating them. The CDR3 protein is CASSTRGPRTNTGELFF. The DNA of the CDR3 is TGCGCCAGCAGCACGCGGGGGCCTAGGACGAACACCGGGGAGCTGTTTTTT. Based on the CDR3 plus reference TRBV5-1 and TRBJ2-2, the full variable domain is KAGVTQTPRYLIKTRGQQVTLSCSPISGHRSVSWYQQTPGQGLQFLFEYFSETQRNKGNFPGRFSGRQFSNSRSEMNVSTLELGDSALYLCASSTRGPRTNTGELFFGEGSRLTVL.

The V gene is TRBV6-2 or TRBV6-3, the J gene TRBJ2-1; maybe TRBD1 (6 bases). The CDR3 extends over 13 amino acids. Germline-derived CDR1 and CDR2 are MNHEY and SVGEGT. V was cut by 0 bases and J by 14 bases, with 14 bases left in between. The CDR3 DNA reads as TGTGCCAGCAGTTACTCGAAGGGGACAAGGGAGTTCTTC. Its translation: CASSYSKGTREFF.

The chain links TRBV6-5 to TRBJ2-5; maybe TRBD2 (5 bases). The V and J ends lost 0 bases and 3 bases respectively, with 11 bases between them. Germline assignment: CDR1 MNHEY and CDR2 SVGAGI. This CDR3 contains 15 residues. CDR3 in DNA: TGTGCCAGCAGTTACTCGCCAAGAGGGAAAGAGACCCAGTACTTC. Protein: CASSYSPRGKETQYF.

This clonotype was seen a few times. The chain couples TRBV7-8 to TRBJ2-1, with TRBD2 identical over 12 bases. There are 14 residues in the CDR3. Germline-derived CDR1 and CDR2 are SGHVS and FQNEAQ. The V gene end was trimmed by 7 bases and the J gene end by 9 bases; junction bases not matched to a gene: 7. The DNA for the CDR3 is TGTGCCAGCACGACTAGCGGGAGTCCTGGTGAGCAGTTCTTC. The encoded protein is CASTTSGSPGEQFF.

The chain couples TRBV7-9 to TRBJ2-3, with 8 nucleotides matching TRBD2. Germline V gene sequence: CDR1 SEHNR, CDR2 FQNEAQ (reference sequence). The CDR3 contains 15 residues. J was trimmed by 2 bases and V by 6 bases; bases with no gene match: 7. The CDR3 nucleotides are TGTGCCAGCAGTAAGGATAGCGGGATCACAGATACGCAGTATTTT. Translating it yields CASSKDSGITDTQYF.

This clonotype has a handful of counts. V is TRBV28 and J is TRBJ1-2; D is ambiguous. Trimming shortened V by 1 base and J by 2 bases, and 14 bases separated the two germline ends. Germline CDR1 and CDR2: MDHEN and SYDVKM. The CDR3 covers 16 residues. The CDR3 spells CASSLLFRQPNYGYTF. Here the CDR3 DNA reads TGTGCCAGCAGTTTATTATTTCGCCAACCAAACTATGGCTACACCTTC.

This clonotype was found a few times. This chain joins TRBV6-2 or TRBV6-3 and TRBJ2-3; the match to TRBD2 covers 9 bases. Germline CDR1 is MNHEY and CDR2 is SVGEGT. V shed 0 bases and J 2 bases; nucleotides not matched to a gene: 9. This CDR3 has 18 residues. The CDR3 loop is CASSYSIQREAFTDTQYF. CDR3 DNA sequence: TGTGCCAGCAGTTACTCGATTCAGCGGGAGGCCTTCACAGATACGCAGTATTTT.

The gene calls are TRBV6-2 or TRBV6-3 and TRBJ2-7, with TRBD1 matching 7 bases. Trimming removed 8 bases from V and 1 base from J; junction bases left unmatched: 5. Germline-derived CDR1 and CDR2 are MNHEY and SVGEGT. This CDR3 spans 13 amino acids. The chain's CDR3 is CASRGGGSYEQYF. For the CDR3, the DNA is TGTGCCAGCCGAGGGGGCGGTTCCTACGAGCAGTACTTC.

This clonotype was detected many times. The gene calls are TRBV7-2 and TRBJ2-3; tentatively, D is TRBD2 (7 bases). From germline, CDR1 is SGHTA and CDR2 FQGNSA. This CDR3 is 12 amino acids long. V was shortened by 8 bases and J by 11 bases, with 17 bases between the two germline ends. The CDR3 sequence: CASGDPGGRQYF. In DNA form, the CDR3 reads TGTGCCAGCGGGGATCCCGGGGGGCGGCAGTATTTT.

This sequence joins TRBV12-3 or TRBV12-4 and TRBJ2-7; unclear D gene. CDR3 size: 13 residues. The V gene lost 2 bases and the J gene lost 5 bases, with 10 bases spanning the gap. CDR3 sequence (DNA): TGTGCCAGCAGTTTAAGGGAAGGCGACGAGCAGTACTTC. Amino acid sequence: CASSLREGDEQYF.

In nucleotides, the CDR3 is TGTGCCAGCAGTGGAGGACTAGCGGGTGGGGATGAGCAGTTCTTC. The encoded protein is CASSGGLAGGDEQFF. The rearrangement links TRBV2 to TRBJ2-1; 11 nucleotides agree with TRBD2. Germline CDR1 is SNHLY and CDR2 is FYNNEI. This CDR3 is 15 amino acids long. V lost 4 bases and J lost 8; bases outside the gene matches: 7. The full variable domain, with the rest looked up from reference TRBV2 and TRBJ2-1, is EPEVTQTPSHQVTQMGQEVILRCVPISNHLYFYWYRQILGQKVEFLVSFYNNEISEKSEIFDDQFSVERPDGSNFTLKIRSTKLEDSAMYFCASSGGLAGGDEQFFGPGTRLTVL.

This chain links TRBV4-2 with TRBJ1-4; 8 bases agree with TRBD1. The germline CDR1 and CDR2 sequences are LGHNA and YNFKEQ. The CDR3 runs to 15 residues. The J segment lost 8 bases and the V segment lost 1 base, leaving 6 bases of the junction unmatched. The CDR3 here is CASSQARQGREKLFF. For the CDR3, the DNA is TGTGCCAGCAGCCAAGCCAGACAGGGGAGGGAAAAACTGTTTTTT.

The genes are TRBV6-5 and TRBJ1-6; the D is unclear. V dropped 5 bases and J dropped 10 bases, with 18 bases sitting between them. CDR1 and CDR2 (germline): MNHEY, SVGAGI. This CDR3 comprises 15 residues. The CDR3 DNA is TGTGCCAGCAGTCCCCAGGAACGGTCTTCGTCACCCCTCCACTTT. Amino acid sequence: CASSPQERSSSPLHF.

CDR3 sequence reads: CASSPGLASSSYEQYF. DNA of the CDR3: TGCGCCAGCAGCCCTGGGCTAGCGTCCAGCTCCTACGAGCAGTACTTC. The chain carries TRBV4-1 and TRBJ2-7; D perhaps matches TRBD2 (6 bases). Germline V lookup: CDR1 MGHRA, CDR2 YSYEKL. The V gene lost 4 bases and the J gene lost 0 bases, with 16 bases spanning the gap. CDR3 length equals 16 residues.

The J gene is TRBJ2-1, the V gene TRBV24-1; TRBD1 is a possible D gene (6 bases). Trimming removed 4 bases at V and 8 bases at J, with 20 bases between. Germline V lookup: CDR1 KGHDR, CDR2 SFDVKD. This CDR3 comprises 16 residues. This CDR3 is CATSDHTGNLGDEQFF. The CDR3 DNA is TGTGCCACCAGTGACCACACAGGGAACCTCGGGGATGAGCAGTTCTTC.